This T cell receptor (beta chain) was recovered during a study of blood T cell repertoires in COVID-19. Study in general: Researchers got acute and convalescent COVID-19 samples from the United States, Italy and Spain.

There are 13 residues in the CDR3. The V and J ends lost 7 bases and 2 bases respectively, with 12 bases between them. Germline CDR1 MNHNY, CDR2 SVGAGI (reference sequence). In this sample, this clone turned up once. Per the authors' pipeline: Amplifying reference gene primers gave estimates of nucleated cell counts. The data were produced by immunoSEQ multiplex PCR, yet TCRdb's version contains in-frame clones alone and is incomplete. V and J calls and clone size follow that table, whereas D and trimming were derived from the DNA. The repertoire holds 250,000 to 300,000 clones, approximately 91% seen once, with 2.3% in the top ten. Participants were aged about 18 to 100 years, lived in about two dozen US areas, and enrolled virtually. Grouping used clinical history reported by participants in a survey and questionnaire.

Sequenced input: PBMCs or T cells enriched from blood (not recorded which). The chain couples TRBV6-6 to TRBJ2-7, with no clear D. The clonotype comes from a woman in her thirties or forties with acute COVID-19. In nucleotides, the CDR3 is TGTGCCAGCAACCGAGACATAACCTACGAGCAGTACTTC. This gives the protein CASNRDITYEQYF.